Following are 30 T cell receptor beta chains from one sample sequenced in a study of blood T cell repertoires in COVID-19. TCRdb's copy holds only in-frame clones and misses some; the assay was immunoSEQ multiplex PCR. This sample yields some 150,000 clones, of which approximately 80% are seen a single time; 25% to 35% belongs to the top ten. The sample consisted of peripheral blood. The origin of the receptors is a woman aged 55 to 70 with acute or convalescent COVID-19.

The table lists this clone with a few counts. The rearrangement joins TRBV7-6 to TRBJ2-5; 7 bases fit TRBD1. CDR3 length: 15 amino acids. CDR1 and CDR2 from the germline V gene are SGHVS and FNYEAQ. V was clipped by 0 bases and J by 4 bases; unmatched bases: 5. The CDR3 bases are TGTGCCAGCAGCTTAGCCCAGGGGGTCCGAGAGACCCAGTACTTC. Translating it yields CASSLAQGVRETQYF.

The CDR3 loop reads CASSFGGPLHF. CDR3 nucleotide sequence: TGTGCCAGCAGTTTCGGGGGACCCCTCCACTTT. The chain recombines TRBV28 with TRBJ1-6; a possible D gene is TRBD1 (5 bases). The germline CDR1 and CDR2 sequences are MDHEN and SYDVKM. This CDR3 is built from 11 residues. Between the trimmed V and J ends, which lost 3 bases and 12 bases, there was a span of 6 bases.

The rearrangement uses TRBV11-2 and TRBJ1-1, with TRBD1 matching 9 bases. The junction had 4 bases not matched to a gene; V was cut back by 1 base and J by 4 bases. The CDR3 is 15 amino acids. Germline values: CDR1 SGHAT, CDR2 FQNNGV. In DNA, the CDR3 is TGTGCCAGCAGCTTAGCTCCGACAGGGGGCACTGAAGCTTTCTTT. Translated: CASSLAPTGGTEAFF.

The rearrangement joins TRBV9 to TRBJ1-2; 7 positions match TRBD1. CDR1 is SGDLS and CDR2 is YYNGEE in the germline V gene. J lost 7 bases, V lost 4 bases, and 10 bases had no gene match. CDR3 length: 14 residues. CDR3 protein: CASSRDRAPGGYTF. CDR3 nucleotide sequence: TGTGCCAGCAGCAGGGACAGAGCCCCCGGTGGCTACACCTTC.

The chain employs TRBV13 and TRBJ1-1; perhaps TRBD1 as D (5 bases). Looked up from germline, CDR1 is PRHDT and CDR2 is FYEKMQ (reference sequence). The CDR3 extends over 16 amino acids. Trimming took 5 bases from V and 0 from J, leaving 16 bases between them. The CDR3 is CASSPGRTGVNTEAFF. CDR3 sequence (DNA): TGTGCCAGCAGCCCAGGACGGACGGGGGTGAACACTGAAGCTTTCTTT.

The V gene is TRBV19, the J gene TRBJ1-2; TRBD1 is a possible D gene (6 bases). This CDR3 region has 15 residues. V shed 3 bases and J shed 3 bases, with 14 bases lying between them. Germline CDR1 and CDR2: LNHDA and SQIVND (reference sequence). This chain's CDR3 is CASSMETGAYYGYTF. CDR3 DNA: TGTGCCAGTAGTATGGAGACAGGCGCCTACTATGGCTACACCTTC.

The V call is TRBV7-9, the J call TRBJ1-4, with TRBD1 identical over 7 bases. This CDR3 spans 15 amino acids. Germline V gives CDR1 SEHNR, CDR2 FQNEAQ (reference sequence). After removal of 5 bases from V and 0 bases from J, the junction contained 3 bases not matched to a gene. The CDR3 bases are TGTGCCAGCAGCACCACAGGGGCAACTAATGAAAAACTGTTTTTT. Amino acid sequence: CASSTTGATNEKLFF.

This clone was counted only a few times. The V and J genes are TRBV20-1 and TRBJ2-4; D gene uncertain. The germline CDR1 and CDR2 sequences are DFQATT and SNEGSKA (reference sequence). CDR3 size: 11 residues. V was cut by 2 bases and J by 5 bases, with 4 bases left in between. CDR3: CSARPQNIQYF. In DNA, the CDR3 is TGCAGTGCTAGACCTCAAAACATTCAGTACTTC.

The chain's CDR3 is CASRIEVTDTQYF. The CDR3 region has the DNA TGTGCCAGCAGGATAGAAGTCACAGATACGCAGTATTTT. The rearrangement links TRBV7-3 to TRBJ2-3; no clear D. The CDR3 is 13 residues long. CDR1 is SGHTA and CDR2 is FQGTGA in the germline V gene. The V end lost 6 bases, the J end lost 2 bases, and 9 bases lay between the germline ends.

In its sample, this clone was seen a few times. V and J are TRBV30 and TRBJ1-1; D is undetermined. Germline V CDR1 and CDR2: GTSNPN, SVGIG (reference sequence). V lost 2 bases and J 1 base, leaving 8 bases between the germline ends. The CDR3 spans 13 residues. Written as DNA, the CDR3 is TGTGCCTGGAGTTTACAGCAGAACACTGAAGCTTTCTTT. It is translated as CAWSLQQNTEAFF.

V and J are TRBV19 and TRBJ1-2; maybe TRBD1 (6 bases). The V gene lost 3 bases and the J gene lost 8 bases, with 19 bases spanning the gap. The CDR3 covers 15 residues. Germline V lookup: CDR1 LNHDA, CDR2 SQIVND (reference sequence). In DNA form, the CDR3 reads TGTGCCAGTAGTATTACAGGGCGGCGAGAGAGAGGCTACACCTTC. This sequence encodes CASSITGRRERGYTF.

This clone was observed once. V and J are TRBV25-1 and TRBJ1-5; 10 bases line up with TRBD1. Unmatched junction bases numbered 9, after V lost 2 bases and J lost 5 bases. This CDR3 spans 17 amino acids. CDR1 is MGHDK and CDR2 is SYGVNS in the germline V gene. The CDR3 sequence: CASSEPGDRGRDQPQHF. DNA of the CDR3: TGTGCCAGCAGTGAACCAGGCGACAGGGGGCGAGATCAGCCCCAGCATTTT. Drawing the rest from reference TRBV25-1 and TRBJ1-5, the complete variable domain is EADIYQTPRYLVIGTGKKITLECSQTMGHDKMYWYQQDPGMELHLIHYSYGVNSTEKGDLSSESTVSRIRTEHFPLTLESARPSHTSQYLCASSEPGDRGRDQPQHFGDGTRLSIL.

This clone was picked up a small number of times. The rearrangement uses TRBV6-4 and TRBJ2-7; possible D gene TRBD1, 6 bases. CDR1 and CDR2 (germline): MRHNA, SNTAGT. Trimming left V 4 bases short and J 3 bases short, with 13 bases between. The length of the CDR3 is 14 residues. The CDR3 sequence: CASSGNRANYEQYV. Written as DNA, the CDR3 is TGTGCCAGCAGTGGAAACAGGGCGAACTACGAGCAGTACGTC.

The J gene is TRBJ1-5, the V gene TRBV30, with D uncertain. The germline CDR1 and CDR2 sequences are GTSNPN and SVGIG (reference sequence). V gave up 3 bases and J gave up 2 bases, with 11 bases separating them. This CDR3 has 14 residues. The CDR3 coding sequence is TGTGCCTGGAGCGGAGTTCTGGGCAATCAGCCCCAGCATTTT. Translating it yields CAWSGVLGNQPQHF.

This clone has a handful of counts. The V gene is TRBV28, the J gene TRBJ2-3; 7 bases match TRBD1. This CDR3 spans 16 amino acids. V gave up 5 bases and J gave up 0 bases; unmatched junction bases: 8. In germline, CDR1 is MDHEN, CDR2 SYDVKM. The CDR3 DNA is TGTGCCAGCAGTCCGCAACAGGGGCATAGCACAGATACGCAGTATTTT. It codes for CASSPQQGHSTDTQYF.

This chain connects TRBV18 to TRBJ1-3; D not resolved. Per the germline V gene, CDR1 is KGHSH and CDR2 is LQKENI. V was cut by 6 bases and J by 0 bases, with 15 bases left in between. This CDR3 is built from 16 residues. DNA for the CDR3: TGTGCCAGCTCGCTTACCCCCGGGTCCTCTGGAAACACCATATATTTT. It yields the protein CASSLTPGSSGNTIYF.

This sequence joins TRBV14 and TRBJ1-2, with a weak D call TRBD1 (5 bases). The CDR3 length is 14 residues. Germline loops: CDR1 SGHDN, CDR2 FVKESK. V lost 8 bases and J 8 bases, leaving 21 bases between the germline ends. This CDR3 is CASLFSGGPGGYTF. The CDR3 nucleotides are TGTGCCAGCTTATTCTCGGGGGGACCAGGGGGCTACACCTTC.

The V gene is TRBV11-3, the J gene TRBJ2-5; 15 positions match TRBD2. The CDR3 has 16 residues. Germline V gene sequence: CDR1 SGHNT, CDR2 YENEEA. V lost 3 bases to trimming and J lost 3 bases; unmatched junction nucleotides: 2. CDR3 in amino acids: CASSLGTSGGKETQYF. The CDR3 nucleotides read TGTGCCAGCAGCTTGGGGACTAGCGGGGGGAAAGAGACCCAGTACTTC.

This rearrangement joins TRBV6-4 to TRBJ1-2, with 7 bases fitting TRBD1. V lost 5 bases, J lost 0 bases, and 3 bases stayed unmatched. Germline-derived CDR1 and CDR2 are MRHNA and SNTAGT. The CDR3 is 14 amino acids. The CDR3 region has the DNA TGTGCCAGCAGTCCACAGGGGACTAACTATGGCTACACCTTC. As protein: CASSPQGTNYGYTF.

This clone has just a few counts. This sequence joins TRBV2 and TRBJ2-3; 10 bases map to TRBD1. Germline assignment: CDR1 SNHLY and CDR2 FYNNEI. This CDR3 is 13 amino acids long. The ends lost 6 bases at V and 5 bases at J; junction bases unmatched: 2. Here the CDR3 reads CASSGQGEDTQYF. CDR3 coding DNA: TGTGCCAGCAGCGGACAGGGGGAAGATACGCAGTATTTT.

The chain carries TRBV20-1 and TRBJ1-1, with D possibly matching TRBD1 (6 bases). Germline assignment: CDR1 DFQATT and CDR2 SNEGSKA (reference sequence). This CDR3 has 12 residues. Trimming cost V 3 bases and J 6 bases, with 11 bases left between them. The CDR3 nucleotides are TGCAGTGCTAGTTTACAGGGTTCTGAAGCTTTCTTT. It specifies CSASLQGSEAFF.

Turning to this clone: Other DNA sequences in this specimen translate into the identical CDR3. The rearrangement links TRBV19 to TRBJ1-6; D call uncertain. Per germline, CDR1 LNHDA and CDR2 SQIVND (reference sequence). The CDR3 consists of 13 residues. V was cut by 3 bases and J by 7 bases, with 7 bases left in between. Here the CDR3 reads CASSITGNSPLHF. Written as DNA, the CDR3 is TGTGCCAGTAGTATTACGGGGAATTCACCCCTCCACTTT.

V usage is TRBV2 and J usage is TRBJ2-3; 8 bases align to TRBD2. Germline CDR1 and CDR2: SNHLY and FYNNEI. Trimming cost V 4 bases and J 5 bases; bases outside gene matches: 5. CDR3 size: 14 residues. Written as DNA, the CDR3 is TGTGCCAGCAGTGTCGGGGGGGGCCTAGATACGCAGTATTTT. As protein: CASSVGGGLDTQYF.

The table lists this clone with a few counts. The V and J genes are TRBV6-5 and TRBJ1-1; no clear D. Trimming removed 8 bases at V and 2 bases at J, with 6 bases between. CDR3 length equals 11 residues. The germline V gene has CDR1 MNHEY and CDR2 SVGAGI. CDR3 sequence: CASLGNTEAFF. Written as DNA, the CDR3 is TGTGCCAGCCTAGGAAACACTGAAGCTTTCTTT.

The V and J genes are TRBV5-6 and TRBJ1-2, with D perhaps matching TRBD1 (6 bases). The CDR3 has 14 residues. CDR1 is SGHDT and CDR2 is YYEEEE in the germline V gene. Trimming took 2 bases from V and 5 from J, leaving 13 bases between them. The CDR3 spells CASSLQGRRYGYTF. Written as DNA, the CDR3 is TGTGCCAGCAGCTTACAGGGCAGGAGGTATGGCTACACCTTC.

The chain carries TRBV7-2 and TRBJ2-7; TRBD2 matches 7 bases. Losses at the gene ends were 4 bases for V and 4 bases for J; bases not matched to a gene: 19. The CDR3 contains 18 residues. CDR1 and CDR2 (germline): SGHTA, FQGNSA. This CDR3 is CASSSREPLAATGYEQYV. The CDR3 DNA sequence: TGTGCCAGCAGCTCTAGAGAGCCTCTAGCGGCAACTGGGTACGAGCAGTACGTC.

The chain links TRBV28 to TRBJ1-1; the D is unclear. Germline assignment: CDR1 MDHEN and CDR2 SYDVKM. CDR3 length: 13 residues. Trimming removed 8 bases from V and 6 bases from J, with 16 bases in between. CDR3 loop: CASGRAAPAEAFF. Written as DNA, the CDR3 is TGTGCCAGCGGGCGAGCTGCGCCCGCTGAAGCTTTCTTT.

This clone was found once. This chain uses TRBV5-1 with TRBJ2-1, with 8 bases identical to TRBD2. V trimming: 3 bases; J trimming: 10 bases; junction bases outside the gene matches: 6. The CDR3 extends over 13 amino acids. The V gene's germline CDR1 is SGHRS and CDR2 YFSETQ. The CDR3 sequence: CASSSTTSGEQFF. Written as DNA, the CDR3 is TGCGCCAGCAGCTCTACTACTAGCGGAGAGCAGTTCTTC.

The chain employs TRBV5-1 and TRBJ1-1; 7 bases agree with TRBD1. Germline CDR1 and CDR2: SGHRS and YFSETQ. The CDR3 length is 17 residues. V lost 4 bases to trimming and J lost 4 bases; unmatched junction nucleotides: 16. The CDR3 is CASSRSQGQTGGTEAFF. In DNA form, the CDR3 reads TGCGCCAGCAGCCGAAGTCAGGGACAGACGGGCGGCACTGAAGCTTTCTTT.

V and J are TRBV10-3 and TRBJ2-7; 9 bases agree with TRBD2. CDR3 size: 17 residues. Germline-derived CDR1 and CDR2 are ENHRY and SYGVKD. J was trimmed by 6 bases and V by 0 bases; bases with no gene match: 12. CDR3: CAISESKGSGGTTEQYV. The CDR3 bases are TGTGCCATCAGTGAGTCGAAGGGAAGCGGGGGGACGACCGAGCAGTACGTC.